These 24 T cell receptor beta chains came from one sample sequenced in a study of blood T cell repertoires in COVID-19. Profiling relied on immunoSEQ multiplex PCR, and the TCRdb table lists in-frame clones only, not all of them. The table lists some 360,000 clones, roughly 90% of them singletons, with approximately 1% in the top ten. The sequencing sample was made of PBMCs or T cells enriched from blood (not recorded which). The receptor set was obtained from a woman aged 25 to 45 who had been exposed to COVID-19.

The CDR3 nucleotides read TGTGCCAGCAACCTCCTACAGGGAACGCATGGCTACACCTTC. As protein: CASNLLQGTHGYTF. The rearrangement joins TRBV5-6 to TRBJ1-2; tentative D call: TRBD1 (6 bases). The length of the CDR3 is 14 residues. The germline V gene encodes CDR1 SGHDT and CDR2 YYEEEE. Trimming pared 6 bases from V and 6 bases from J, leaving 18 bases between.

This chain joins TRBV6-4 and TRBJ2-5; 12 nucleotides line up with TRBD2. This CDR3 contains 16 residues. The trim removed 8 bases at V and 5 bases at J, leaving 12 bases unmatched. Germline CDR1 MRHNA, CDR2 SNTAGT. The CDR3 sequence: CASGRGLAGHRETQYF. The CDR3 nucleotides read TGTGCCAGCGGTCGAGGACTAGCGGGACACAGGGAGACCCAGTACTTC.

The genes are TRBV5-1 and TRBJ2-7; possible D gene TRBD2, 6 bases. Germline V gives CDR1 SGHRS, CDR2 YFSETQ. The CDR3 covers 18 residues. The V and J ends lost 0 bases and 4 bases respectively, with 23 bases between them. The CDR3 sequence: CASSLGWKFRTEGYEQYF. The CDR3 DNA sequence: TGCGCCAGCAGCTTGGGGTGGAAGTTTAGGACGGAGGGATACGAGCAGTACTTC.

This sequence joins TRBV30 and TRBJ2-6; D remains unclear. This CDR3 comprises 14 residues. Trimming removed 7 bases at V and 2 bases at J, with 12 bases between. Looked up from germline, CDR1 is GTSNPN and CDR2 is SVGIG (reference sequence). This chain's CDR3 is CAFADQAGANVLTF. CDR3 coding DNA: TGTGCCTTTGCGGATCAAGCTGGGGCCAACGTCCTGACTTTC.

The rearrangement joins TRBV7-8 to TRBJ1-5, with 8 bases matching TRBD1. Germline loops: CDR1 SGHVS, CDR2 FQNEAQ. V gave up 5 bases and J gave up 0 bases; unmatched junction bases: 6. CDR3 length: 16 amino acids. CDR3 residues: CASSVRGQGSNQPQHF. CDR3 coding DNA: TGTGCCAGCAGCGTCCGAGGACAGGGTAGCAATCAGCCCCAGCATTTT. The full variable domain, with the rest looked up from reference TRBV7-8 and TRBJ1-5, is GAGVSQSPRYKVAKRGQDVALRCDPISGHVSLFWYQQALGQGPEFLTYFQNEAQLDKSGLPSDRFFAERPEGSVSTLKIQRTQQEDSAVYLCASSVRGQGSNQPQHFGDGTRLSIL.

The J gene is TRBJ2-5, the V gene TRBV11-3; 7 bases agree with TRBD2. The J segment lost 5 bases and the V segment lost 4 bases, leaving 13 bases of the junction unmatched. This CDR3 comprises 16 residues. CDR1 and CDR2 (germline): SGHNT, YENEEA. CDR3 DNA: TGTGCCAGCAGCTCTGTGGTGGGAGGGCCAGCGGAGACCCAGTACTTC. The encoded protein is CASSSVVGGPAETQYF.

This clone has more than one count but fewer than ten. The V and J genes are TRBV27 and TRBJ1-2; 7 bases align to TRBD1. J was trimmed by 8 bases and V by 5 bases; bases with no gene match: 14. The germline CDR1 and CDR2 sequences are MNHEY and SMNVEV (reference sequence). The CDR3 length is 15 residues. Here the CDR3 DNA reads TGTGCCAGCAGTCTGGACTCCGACAGGGTCCGAGGCTACACCTTC. Translated: CASSLDSDRVRGYTF.

This chain connects TRBV5-6 to TRBJ2-5; D is ambiguous. Germline CDR1 reads SGHDT; CDR2 reads YYEEEE. The CDR3 has 13 amino acids. V was pared by 0 bases and J by 5 bases, with 8 bases between. The CDR3 coding sequence is TGTGCCAGCAGCTTGGCCAGTCCTGAGACCCAGTACTTC. Translation: CASSLASPETQYF.

The V and J genes are TRBV24-1 and TRBJ2-2, with 7 positions matching TRBD2. Trimming removed 6 bases from V and 4 bases from J; junction bases left unmatched: 7. There are 15 residues in the CDR3. The germline CDR1 and CDR2 sequences are KGHDR and SFDVKD. The CDR3 DNA reads TGTGCCACCAGTCGAAGCGGGACGGGCACCGGGGAGCTGTTTTTT. Translating it yields CATSRSGTGTGELFF.

V usage is TRBV5-1 and J usage is TRBJ2-3; the D gene is possibly TRBD2 (6 bases). The CDR3 length is 13 residues. V was clipped by 1 base and J by 11 bases, with 14 bases between them. The germline V gene encodes CDR1 SGHRS and CDR2 YFSETQ. The CDR3 loop is CASSLPEGPMQYF. Written as DNA, the CDR3 is TGCGCCAGCAGCTTGCCGGAGGGGCCGATGCAGTATTTT.

The genes are TRBV14 and TRBJ2-7, with a possible D match to TRBD2 (5 bases). The germline V and J ends were trimmed by 1 base and 1 base, with 11 bases remaining between them. The germline V gene has CDR1 SGHDN and CDR2 FVKESK. The CDR3 consists of 15 residues. The CDR3 is CASSQGAGQSYEQYF. Here the CDR3 DNA reads TGTGCCAGCAGCCAAGGCGCGGGTCAGTCCTACGAGCAGTACTTC.

This chain links TRBV7-3 with TRBJ2-5; TRBD2 might be the D (6 bases). Germline-derived CDR1 and CDR2 are SGHTA and FQGTGA. Trimming cost V 4 bases and J 5 bases, with 11 bases left between them. The CDR3 contains 13 residues. This CDR3 reads CASSSGTFETQYF. The CDR3 bases are TGTGCCAGCAGCTCCGGGACTTTTGAGACCCAGTACTTC.

For the CDR3, the DNA is TGTGCCAGCAGTGTACCCGCGGGAGAGGTGGGCTCCTACAATGAGCAGTTCTTC. Protein sequence: CASSVPAGEVGSYNEQFF. The V gene is TRBV25-1, the J gene TRBJ2-1; 7 bases fit TRBD2. Germline CDR1 is MGHDK and CDR2 is SYGVNS. CDR3 length: 18 amino acids. Trimming cost V 4 bases and J 0 bases; bases outside gene matches: 12.

The chain joins TRBV30 to TRBJ1-2, with D uncertain. Germline loops: CDR1 GTSNPN, CDR2 SVGIG (reference sequence). The CDR3 loop spans 11 amino acids. V lost 3 bases and J 9 bases, leaving 11 bases between the germline ends. CDR3 sequence reads: CAWSRLPSYTF. The CDR3 DNA is TGTGCCTGGAGCAGGCTCCCGAGCTACACCTTC.

The rearrangement joins TRBV4-1 to TRBJ2-7; 14 bases map to TRBD2. The CDR3 has 17 amino acids. J gave up 4 bases and V 5 bases, and 10 bases lay outside the gene matches. CDR1 is MGHRA and CDR2 is YSYEKL in the germline V gene. The CDR3 DNA follows: TGCGCCAGCAGCAACCGACTAGCGGGAGGGGAAGTATACGAGCAGTACTTC. It is translated as CASSNRLAGGEVYEQYF.

This chain connects TRBV30 to TRBJ1-6; D might be TRBD1 (6 bases). V dropped 0 bases and J dropped 7 bases, with 13 bases sitting between them. CDR3 length equals 15 residues. The germline gives CDR1 GTSNPN, CDR2 SVGIG (reference sequence). This chain's CDR3 is CAWSVDWTANSPLHF. Written as DNA, the CDR3 is TGTGCCTGGAGTGTAGATTGGACAGCCAATTCACCCCTCCACTTT.

This rearrangement joins TRBV24-1 to TRBJ1-1, with 11 nucleotides matching TRBD1. V trimming: 9 bases; J trimming: 5 bases; junction bases outside the gene matches: 4. The CDR3 sequence is 13 residues long. CDR1 and CDR2 from the germline V gene are KGHDR and SFDVKD. CDR3 DNA sequence: TGTGCCACCTCCGGGACAGGGGGGACTGAAGCTTTCTTT. Translating gives CATSGTGGTEAFF.

For the CDR3, the DNA is TGTGCCAGCTCACCAAAGACAGGGGGCTGGGACACTGAAGCTTTCTTT. Its translation is CASSPKTGGWDTEAFF. The chain employs TRBV18 and TRBJ1-1, with 10 bases identical to TRBD1. Losses at the gene ends were 2 bases for V and 3 bases for J; bases not matched to a gene: 6. In germline, CDR1 is KGHSH, CDR2 LQKENI. This CDR3 is 16 amino acids long.

The chain joins TRBV18 to TRBJ1-4, with a possible D match to TRBD1 (6 bases). V lost 1 base, J lost 8 bases, and 14 bases lay in between. Germline V gene sequence: CDR1 KGHSH, CDR2 LQKENI. The CDR3 covers 15 residues. CDR3 in amino acids: CASSPHQGTGEKLFF. The CDR3 region has the DNA TGTGCCAGCTCACCACATCAGGGGACGGGGGAAAAACTGTTTTTT.

CDR3 coding DNA: TGTGCCAGCAGTTTTCGTCTAGCGGGTTCCTACAATGAGCAGTTCTTC. Translating gives CASSFRLAGSYNEQFF. The rearrangement joins TRBV28 to TRBJ2-1; 8 positions match TRBD2. The CDR3 contains 16 residues. Trimming cost V 3 bases and J 1 base; bases outside gene matches: 5. Germline CDR1 is MDHEN and CDR2 is SYDVKM.

The chain combines TRBV7-3 with TRBJ2-3; 15 nucleotides line up with TRBD2. From germline, CDR1 is SGHTA and CDR2 FQGTGA. V dropped 3 bases and J dropped 6; count of bases not matched to a gene: 7. This CDR3 spans 17 amino acids. This CDR3 is CASSLYGLAGGRDTQYF. CDR3 in DNA: TGTGCCAGCAGCTTGTATGGACTAGCGGGAGGGCGGGATACGCAGTATTTT.

The chain has TRBV3-1 (or the pseudogene TRBV3-2) and TRBJ1-1; 8 bases match TRBD1. J was trimmed by 7 bases and V by 4 bases; bases with no gene match: 2. Germline CDR1 is LGHDT and CDR2 is YNNKEL (reference sequence). This CDR3 is 12 amino acids long. This chain's CDR3 is CASSPDRVEAFF. The CDR3 DNA follows: TGTGCCAGCAGCCCGGACAGGGTTGAAGCTTTCTTT.

The rearrangement links TRBV6-5 to TRBJ2-2, with 8 bases lining up with TRBD1. The junction had 6 bases not matched to a gene; V was cut back by 5 bases and J by 4 bases. Germline CDR1 MNHEY, CDR2 SVGAGI. The CDR3 consists of 15 residues. The CDR3 here is CASSHRTGRTGELFF. CDR3 DNA: TGTGCCAGCAGTCACCGGACAGGGCGCACCGGGGAGCTGTTTTTT.

The V call is TRBV21-1, the J call TRBJ2-7; TRBD1, the table's D call, was not compared with the DNA. TRBV21-1 is flagged as a pseudogene. This CDR3 has 14 amino acids. CDR3 nucleotides: TGTGCCAGCAGCAACCCCAGGGCCTCCTACGAGCAGTACTTC. Amino acids: CASSNPRASYEQYF.